This T cell receptor beta chain stems from a study of Ad26.COV2.S vaccination and SARS-CoV-2 variants. The method was immunoSEQ multiplex PCR; TCRdb's version includes in-frame clones alone and lacks a portion of them. This table holds about 350,000 clones, roughly nine tenths found once. Trimming left V 0 bases short and J 2 bases short, with 20 bases between. The CDR3 sequence is 19 residues long. CDR1 is LNHDA, CDR2 SQIVND, per germline (reference sequence). Treatment denoted: roughly 19 received Ad26.COV2.S at low or high dose, single or two shots; roughly five received placebo; per-sample allocation not given. Following the first vaccine or placebo injection, samples were taken on day 63.

The V gene is TRBV19, the J gene TRBJ1-5; a weak D match, TRBD1 (6 bases). The sequenced sample was peripheral blood, obtained in a trial of Ad26.COV2.S vaccine versus placebo. This clonotype was obtained from a person aged 18-65 years who received the Ad26.COV2.S COVID-19 vaccine or a placebo. In DNA form, the CDR3 reads TGTGCCAGTAGTATAGATTGGAGGAACAGGGCCCTAGGCAATCAGCCCCAGCATTTT. Its protein product is CASSIDWRNRALGNQPQHF.